This T cell receptor (beta chain) was captured by sequencing in a study of CD8+ T cells in alopecia areata. Germline-derived CDR1 and CDR2 are SGHVS and FNYEAQ. This CDR3 contains 14 residues. V lost 5 bases, J lost 3 bases, and 2 bases stayed unmatched. Study-wide results and caveats: Normal scalp had lower clonality than lesional scalp, with alopecia totalis/universalis lesions showing this most strongly.

With respect to this clone: Its antigen remains unidentified.

RNA, once extracted, was reverse transcribed into cDNA for use as the sequencing template. Generated by immunoSEQ multiplex PCR, the TCRdb table keeps only in-frame clones and is missing some. The sample consists of approximately 200,000 clones, 55% to 70% of them appearing once. The sample's treatment: oral pan-JAK inhibitor, 5-10 mg twice daily. V and J are TRBV7-6 and TRBJ2-2; 8 bases agree with TRBD2. The sequence came from a human donor with alopecia areata. The source was CD4+ T cells sorted from blood, collected at week 24, from a patient treated with tofacitinib. In DNA, the CDR3 is TGTGCCAGCAGCGTCGGGGGGGACACCGGGGAGCTGTTTTTT. Residues: CASSVGGDTGELFF.